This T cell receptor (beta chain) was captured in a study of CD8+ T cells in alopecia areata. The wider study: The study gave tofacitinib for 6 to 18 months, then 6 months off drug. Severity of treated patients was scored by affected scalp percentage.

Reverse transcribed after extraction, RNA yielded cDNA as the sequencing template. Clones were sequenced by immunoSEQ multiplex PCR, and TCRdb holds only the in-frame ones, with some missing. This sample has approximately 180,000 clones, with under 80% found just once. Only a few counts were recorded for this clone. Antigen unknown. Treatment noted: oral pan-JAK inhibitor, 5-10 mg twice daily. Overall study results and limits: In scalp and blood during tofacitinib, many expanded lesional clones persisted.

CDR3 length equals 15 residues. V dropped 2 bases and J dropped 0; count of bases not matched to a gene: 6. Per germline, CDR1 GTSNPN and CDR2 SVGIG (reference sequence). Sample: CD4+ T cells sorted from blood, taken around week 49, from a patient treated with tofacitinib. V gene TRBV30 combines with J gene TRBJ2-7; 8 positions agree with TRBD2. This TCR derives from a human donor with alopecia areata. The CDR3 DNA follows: TGTGCCTGGAGTTCGCCGCGGGGGGTCTCCTACGAGCAGTACTTC. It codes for CAWSSPRGVSYEQYF.